One sample yielded the 20 T cell receptor beta chains listed below, sequenced in a study of CD8 T cells in Susac syndrome. About 0.45 to 1 ug RNA was reverse transcribed with random hexamers. A single record per CDR3 protein comes from TCRdb applying MiXCR to the immunoSEQ multiplex PCR reads. The sample lists about 80,000 distinct CDR3 sequences; about 96% were seen once. Sequenced: CD8+ T cells from PBMCs. The receptors shown here come from a human donor with Susac syndrome.

DNA of the CDR3: TGTGCCAGCAGCCCCCGTGGAGAGTACAATGAGCAGTTCTTC. This codes for CASSPRGEYNEQFF. The chain joins TRBV9 to TRBJ2-1; D unclear. Germline V gene sequence: CDR1 SGDLS, CDR2 YYNGEE. Deletions cut 4 bases from V and 4 bases from J, with 12 bases between. This CDR3 region has 14 residues.

The chain uses TRBV7-9 and TRBJ2-3, with TRBD2 matching over 8 bases. CDR3 size: 12 residues. The germline V gene encodes CDR1 SEHNR and CDR2 FQNEAQ (reference sequence). The V and J ends lost 6 bases and 6 bases, in that order; junction bases with no gene match: 2. The CDR3 DNA reads TGTGCCAGCAGGGGACTAGGCGATACGCAGTATTTT. Its protein product is CASRGLGDTQYF.

J is TRBJ2-7 and V is TRBV6-2 or TRBV6-3; TRBD2 agrees at 7 bases. This CDR3 has 14 amino acids. J lost 2 bases, V lost 5 bases, and 6 bases had no gene match. Germline V lookup: CDR1 MNHEY, CDR2 SVGEGT. CDR3 loop: CASSPLGGTYEQYF. The DNA for the CDR3 is TGTGCCAGCAGTCCACTCGGGGGGACCTACGAGCAGTACTTC.

This chain connects TRBV7-9 to TRBJ2-1, with D tentatively TRBD2 (5 bases). Germline V gene data show CDR1 as SEHNR and CDR2 as FQNEAQ (reference sequence). The CDR3 consists of 10 residues. V was trimmed by 5 bases and J by 13 bases, leaving 9 bases between them. The CDR3 region is CASSAREQFF. The DNA of the CDR3 is TGTGCCAGCAGCGCCCGGGAACAGTTCTTC.

This chain connects TRBV7-2 to TRBJ1-1, with D unresolved. Germline CDR1 reads SGHTA; CDR2 reads FQGNSA. There are 15 residues in the CDR3. V gave up 2 bases and J gave up 1 base, with 11 bases separating them. Here the CDR3 reads CASSLRSFQNTEAFF. DNA of the CDR3: TGTGCCAGCAGCTTAAGGTCTTTTCAGAACACTGAAGCTTTCTTT.

The chain carries TRBV2 and TRBJ2-5; possible D gene TRBD2, 5 bases. Germline-derived CDR1 and CDR2 are SNHLY and FYNNEI. V lost 8 bases, J lost 5 bases, and 21 bases lay in between. The CDR3 runs to 15 residues. CDR3 nucleotides: TGTGCCAGCCTAGAGCCACTAGTGCCGATCGAGACCCAGTACTTC. Translated: CASLEPLVPIETQYF.

The chain combines TRBV4-3 with TRBJ2-1; 8 bases map to TRBD2. After removal of 4 bases from V and 12 bases from J, the junction contained 11 bases not matched to a gene. This CDR3 spans 14 amino acids. CDR1 is LGHNA and CDR2 is YSLEER in the germline V gene. This chain's CDR3 is CASSPHRTSPGQFF. The DNA of the CDR3 is TGCGCCAGCAGCCCCCACCGGACTAGCCCGGGGCAGTTCTTC.

The chain couples TRBV6-5 to TRBJ2-5; 10 nucleotides agree with TRBD2. CDR3 length: 14 amino acids. Germline V lookup: CDR1 MNHEY, CDR2 SVGAGI. Trimming cost V 5 bases and J 4 bases; bases outside gene matches: 4. Written as DNA, the CDR3 is TGTGCCAGCAGTCCAGCGGGGGGGTTAGAGACCCAGTACTTC. It specifies CASSPAGGLETQYF.

The chain couples TRBV12-3 or TRBV12-4 to TRBJ2-1; D uncertain. CDR3 size: 12 residues. V was pared by 7 bases and J by 9 bases, with 13 bases between. DNA of the CDR3: TGTGCCAGCACCTTCTCGGGCCGTGAGCAGTTCTTC. Residues: CASTFSGREQFF.

This clonotype has a single count. The V and J genes are TRBV30 and TRBJ1-2, with D possibly being TRBD1 (5 bases). Trimming left V 6 bases short and J 1 base short, with 12 bases between. The CDR3 spans 13 residues. The germline V gene encodes CDR1 GTSNPN and CDR2 SVGIG (reference sequence). The CDR3 here is CACPSTVNYGYTF. The CDR3 DNA reads TGTGCCTGCCCTTCGACAGTTAACTATGGCTACACCTTC.

The V gene is TRBV20-1, the J gene TRBJ2-7; 9 bases align to TRBD1. The V gene end was trimmed by 0 bases and the J gene end by 6 bases; junction bases not matched to a gene: 9. From germline, CDR1 is DFQATT and CDR2 SNEGSKA (reference sequence). This CDR3 is 15 amino acids long. CDR3 bases: TGCAGTGCTAGAGACGGGGGGACAGGGATGGCCGAGCAGTACTTC. This codes for CSARDGGTGMAEQYF.

The rearrangement links TRBV5-6 to TRBJ1-5, with D tentatively TRBD1 (5 bases). Trimming took off 1 base at V and 6 bases at J, with 11 bases between the two ends. The CDR3 extends over 14 amino acids. Germline values: CDR1 SGHDT, CDR2 YYEEEE. The CDR3 region has the DNA TGTGCCAGCAGCTTGTCTGGGGGTGGTCAGCCCCAGCATTTT. It encodes CASSLSGGGQPQHF.

V is TRBV12-5 and J is TRBJ1-1, with a possible D match to TRBD1 (5 bases). Deletions cut 5 bases from V and 1 base from J, with 5 bases between. CDR3 length: 12 residues. The germline CDR1 and CDR2 sequences are LGHNT and FRNRAP. The CDR3 sequence: CASGDRNTEAFF. CDR3 nucleotide sequence: TGTGCTAGTGGTGACAGGAACACTGAAGCTTTCTTT. The full variable domain, its missing parts supplied by reference TRBV12-5 and TRBJ1-1, is DARVTQTPRHKVTEMGQEVTMRCQPILGHNTVFWYRQTMMQGLELLAYFRNRAPLDDSGMPKDRFSAEMPDATLATLKIQPSEPRDSAVYFCASGDRNTEAFFGQGTRLTVV.

The rearrangement uses TRBV6-2 or TRBV6-3 and TRBJ1-1; possibly TRBD1 for D (5 bases). Trimming left V 2 bases short and J 0 bases short, with 13 bases between. The CDR3 consists of 16 residues. Germline V CDR1 and CDR2: MNHEY, SVGEGT. CDR3 region: CASSYPPQDMNTEAFF. CDR3 sequence (DNA): TGTGCCAGCAGTTACCCGCCACAGGACATGAACACTGAAGCTTTCTTT.

V usage is TRBV28 and J usage is TRBJ1-6; maybe TRBD1 (6 bases). Per germline, CDR1 MDHEN and CDR2 SYDVKM. Trimming stripped 6 bases from V and 7 bases from J, with 10 bases between. The CDR3 spans 13 residues. The CDR3 sequence is CASSLTGNSPLHF. Written as DNA, the CDR3 is TGTGCCAGCAGCCTGACAGGAAATTCACCCCTCCACTTT.

The DNA of the CDR3 is TGTGCCAGCAGTGTTCTCTCGGGGGGACCGATGCCCACAGATACGCAGTATTTT. Translated: CASSVLSGGPMPTDTQYF. The chain is built from TRBV7-9 and TRBJ2-3; 7 positions agree with TRBD2. This CDR3 comprises 18 residues. V shed 6 bases and J 2 bases; nucleotides not matched to a gene: 17. CDR1 is SEHNR and CDR2 is FQNEAQ in the germline V gene (reference sequence).

The genes are TRBV27 and TRBJ2-3; D gene ambiguous. V gave up 2 bases and J gave up 2 bases, with 5 bases separating them. The CDR3 consists of 13 residues. Germline-derived CDR1 and CDR2 are MNHEY and SMNVEV (reference sequence). The CDR3 DNA follows: TGTGCCAGCAGTTTAGCTTACACAGATACGCAGTATTTT. Translating gives CASSLAYTDTQYF.

This chain links TRBV29-1 with TRBJ2-6; D possibly matches TRBD1 or TRBD2 (5 bases each). Germline CDR1 SQVTM, CDR2 ANQGSEA. V lost 5 bases to trimming and J lost 2 bases, with 10 bases between them. This CDR3 has 14 amino acids. For the CDR3, the DNA is TGCAGCGTTCTGGGGGTGGCTGGGGCCAACGTCCTGACTTTC. Its protein product is CSVLGVAGANVLTF.

This clonotype was observed a few times. The chain carries TRBV5-4 and TRBJ2-2, with D hard to call. CDR1 and CDR2 (germline): SGHNT, YYREEE (reference sequence). The V end was cut by 4 bases, the J end by 3 bases, with 4 bases between. This CDR3 region has 12 residues. As DNA, the CDR3 is TGTGCCAGCAGCCAGGACACCGGGGAGCTGTTTTTT. Encoded protein: CASSQDTGELFF.

In DNA form, the CDR3 reads TGTGCCAGCAGCTTAGGACAGGGGGCTTATCAGCCCCAGCATTTT. It is translated as CASSLGQGAYQPQHF. The chain has TRBV5-6 and TRBJ1-5; 11 bases fit TRBD1. After removal of 2 bases from V and 5 bases from J, the junction contained 3 bases not matched to a gene. Germline lookup yields CDR1 SGHDT and CDR2 YYEEEE. The CDR3 contains 15 residues. The full variable domain, with the rest looked up from reference TRBV5-6 and TRBJ1-5, is DAGVTQSPTHLIKTRGQQVTLRCSPKSGHDTVSWYQQALGQGPQFIFQYYEEEERQRGNFPDRFSGHQFPNYSSELNVNALLLGDSALYLCASSLGQGAYQPQHFGDGTRLSIL.